This note documents a single TCR beta chain sequence. The entry originates in a study of blood T cell repertoires in COVID-19. Study-level background: Material from acute and convalescent COVID-19 was sourced from the United States, Italy and Spain. From T cells, B-cell-depleted T cells, or PBMCs came the material, which was cDNA or gDNA.

TCRdb's table, derived via immunoSEQ multiplex PCR, lists solely in-frame clones and lacks some. The table includes about 74,000 clones, around 86% detected once. The length of the CDR3 is 15 residues. V lost 5 bases and J 6 bases, leaving 20 bases between the germline ends. Germline V gene data show CDR1 as MNHEY and CDR2 as SVGAGI. The source is a woman at least 80 years old with active or convalescent COVID-19. This sequence joins TRBV6-5 and TRBJ2-7; a possible D gene is TRBD2 (6 bases). Sequencing was done on a sample of peripheral blood. The CDR3 DNA reads TGTGCCAGCAGTCGAGGGACTTCCACTTGGGGCGAGCAGTACTTC. Translating it yields CASSRGTSTWGEQYF.